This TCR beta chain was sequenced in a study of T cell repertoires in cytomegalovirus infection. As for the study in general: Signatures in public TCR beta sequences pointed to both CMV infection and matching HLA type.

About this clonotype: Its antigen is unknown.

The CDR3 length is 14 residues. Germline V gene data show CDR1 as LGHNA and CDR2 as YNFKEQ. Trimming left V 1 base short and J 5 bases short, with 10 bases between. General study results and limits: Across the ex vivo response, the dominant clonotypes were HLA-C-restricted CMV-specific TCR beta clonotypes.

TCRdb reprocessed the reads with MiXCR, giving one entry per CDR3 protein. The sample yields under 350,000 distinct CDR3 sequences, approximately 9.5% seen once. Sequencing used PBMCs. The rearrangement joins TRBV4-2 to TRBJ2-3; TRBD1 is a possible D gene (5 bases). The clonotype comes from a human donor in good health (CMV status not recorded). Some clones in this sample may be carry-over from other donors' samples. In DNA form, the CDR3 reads TGTGCCAGCAGCCAAGCACGAAGGGGAGATACGCAGTATTTT. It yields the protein CASSQARRGDTQYF.